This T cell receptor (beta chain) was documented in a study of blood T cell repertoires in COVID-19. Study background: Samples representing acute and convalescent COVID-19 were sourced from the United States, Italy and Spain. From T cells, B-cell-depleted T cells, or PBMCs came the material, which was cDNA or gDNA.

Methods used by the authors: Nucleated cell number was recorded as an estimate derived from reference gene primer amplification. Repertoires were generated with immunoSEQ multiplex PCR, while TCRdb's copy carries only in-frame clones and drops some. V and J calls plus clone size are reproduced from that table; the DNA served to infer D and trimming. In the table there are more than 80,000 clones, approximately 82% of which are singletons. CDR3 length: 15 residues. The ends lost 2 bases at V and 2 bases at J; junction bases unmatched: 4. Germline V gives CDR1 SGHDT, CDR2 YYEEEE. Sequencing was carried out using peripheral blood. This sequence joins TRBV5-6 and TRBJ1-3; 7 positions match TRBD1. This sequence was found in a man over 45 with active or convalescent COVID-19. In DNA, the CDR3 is TGTGCCAGCAGCTTCAACCAGGGGGCTGGAAACACCATATATTTT. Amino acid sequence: CASSFNQGAGNTIYF.